This T cell receptor beta chain was identified during a study of cytomegalovirus exposure and HLA in healthy donors. General study points: From TCR beta sequences, most subjects' HLA-A and HLA-B alleles were reportedly predicted accurately.

The PCR ran on 60 Vbeta and 13 Jbeta primers. The repertoire was sequenced with immunoSEQ multiplex PCR; TCRdb's copy has only in-frame clones and lacks some. The repertoire holds 79,000 or so clones, roughly 73% seen once, with about 16% in the top ten. This clone was detected a few times. What it binds is not known. CDR1 is SGDLS and CDR2 is YYNGEE in the germline V gene. V was cut by 6 bases and J by 4 bases, with 16 bases left in between. This CDR3 region has 14 residues. Sequencing was done on a sample of PBMCs. The J gene is TRBJ1-1, the V gene TRBV9, with D hard to call. The source of this sequence is a woman aged 40 to 49 in good health and CMV-seropositive. CDR3 amino acids: CASNPGEEGTEAFF. CDR3 bases: TGTGCCAGCAACCCGGGTGAGGAAGGCACTGAAGCTTTCTTT.